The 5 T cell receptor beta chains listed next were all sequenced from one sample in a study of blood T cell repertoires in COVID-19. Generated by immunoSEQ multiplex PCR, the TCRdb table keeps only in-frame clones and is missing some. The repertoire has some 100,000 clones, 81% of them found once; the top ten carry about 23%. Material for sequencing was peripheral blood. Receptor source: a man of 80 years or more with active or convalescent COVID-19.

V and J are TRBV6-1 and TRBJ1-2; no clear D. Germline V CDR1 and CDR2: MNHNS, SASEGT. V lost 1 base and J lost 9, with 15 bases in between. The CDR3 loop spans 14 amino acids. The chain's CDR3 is CASSEGTALGSYTF. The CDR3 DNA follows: TGTGCCAGCAGTGAAGGAACAGCCCTTGGCAGCTACACCTTC.

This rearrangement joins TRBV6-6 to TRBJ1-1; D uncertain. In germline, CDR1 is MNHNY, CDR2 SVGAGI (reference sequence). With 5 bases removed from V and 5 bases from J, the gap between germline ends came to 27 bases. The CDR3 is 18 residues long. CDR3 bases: TGTGCCAGCAGTCGTACCAACCCCGGAAGAGGGAGTCGAACTGAAGCTTTCTTT. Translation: CASSRTNPGRGSRTEAFF.

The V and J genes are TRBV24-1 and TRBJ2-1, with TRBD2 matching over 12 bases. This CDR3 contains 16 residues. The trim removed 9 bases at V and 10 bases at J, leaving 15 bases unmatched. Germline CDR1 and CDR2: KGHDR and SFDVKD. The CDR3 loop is CATSEGLAGRLGEQFF. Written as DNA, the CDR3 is TGTGCCACCTCGGAAGGACTAGCGGGGCGGTTAGGCGAGCAGTTCTTC.

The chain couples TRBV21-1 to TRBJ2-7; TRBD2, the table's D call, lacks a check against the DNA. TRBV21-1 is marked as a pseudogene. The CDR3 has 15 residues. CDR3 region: CASSKERGPPYEQYF. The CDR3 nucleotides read TGTGCCAGCAGCAAGGAGCGGGGGCCCCCCTACGAGCAGTACTTC.

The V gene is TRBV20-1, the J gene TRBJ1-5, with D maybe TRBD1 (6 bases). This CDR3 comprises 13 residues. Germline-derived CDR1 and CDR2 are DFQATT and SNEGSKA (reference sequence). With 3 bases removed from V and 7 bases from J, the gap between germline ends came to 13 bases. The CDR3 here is CSASGRGGQPQHF. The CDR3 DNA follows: TGCAGTGCTAGTGGCAGGGGAGGGCAGCCCCAGCATTTT.